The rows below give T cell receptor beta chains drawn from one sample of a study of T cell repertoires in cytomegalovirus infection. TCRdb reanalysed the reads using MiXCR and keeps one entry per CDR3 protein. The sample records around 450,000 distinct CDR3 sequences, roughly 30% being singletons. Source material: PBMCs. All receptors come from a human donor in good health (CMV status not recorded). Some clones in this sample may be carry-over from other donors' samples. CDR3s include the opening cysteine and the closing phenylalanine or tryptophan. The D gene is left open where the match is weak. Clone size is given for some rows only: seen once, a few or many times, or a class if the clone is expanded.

CGTGTKNEQYF,TRBJ2-7,NA,NA,TRBV12-3/TRBV12-4
CASSVGTSPYEQYF,TRBJ2-7,NA,NA,TRBV9
CSARLGQNTEAFF,TRBJ1-1,NA,few,TRBV20-1
CASSYSETSGTEAFF,TRBJ1-1,NA,NA,TRBV6-8
CDISTGLVTEAFF,TRBJ1-1,NA,NA,TRBV19
CATSREGNTEAFF,TRBJ1-1,NA,NA,TRBV15
CAIRGAENQPQHF,TRBJ1-5,NA,NA,TRBV10-3
CAWTPLGGNYGYTF,TRBJ1-2,NA,few,TRBV30
CASSPRLRGQYNEQFF,TRBJ2-1,TRBD1,once,TRBV18
CASSYSGSTEAFF,TRBJ1-1,NA,few,TRBV6-5
CASSTTGTTQETQYF,TRBJ2-5,TRBD2,many,TRBV7-2
CATRGTGTVASTDTQYF,TRBJ2-3,TRBD1,NA,TRBV15
CASSPTLASWGNEQYF,TRBJ2-7,NA,many,TRBV7-2
CASSLVQGAGNEQFF,TRBJ2-1,TRBD1,many,TRBV7-2
CASTFVGNQPQHF,TRBJ1-5,NA,many,TRBV28
CASSSGTGVDTQYF,TRBJ2-3,TRBD1,NA,TRBV5-1
CSARAQGETQYF,TRBJ2-5,NA,NA,TRBV20-1
CASSLGDGATNEKLFF,TRBJ1-4,NA,few,TRBV28
CASSPGTPLYF,TRBJ2-3,NA,few,TRBV6-1
CASSEDRAVAEAFF,TRBJ1-1,TRBD1,once,TRBV2
CASSLYRSSPLHF,TRBJ1-6,NA,NA,TRBV27
CASGNVRHRATEAFF,TRBJ1-1,NA,NA,TRBV2
CASSLVWRGVGETQYF,TRBJ2-5,TRBD2,many,TRBV7-2
CASSRGPASTDTQYF,TRBJ2-3,NA,many,TRBV7-8
CASTLSPDGSYNEQFF,TRBJ2-1,NA,few,TRBV5-1
CASKPRDRVFYEQYF,TRBJ2-7,TRBD1,many,TRBV6-2/TRBV6-3
CATSDLRWRGQPQHF,TRBJ1-5,NA,NA,TRBV24-1
CASSGGTGGSTDTQYF,TRBJ2-3,TRBD1,NA,TRBV2
CASSLGDANNEQFF,TRBJ2-1,NA,NA,TRBV27
CASSKGQGAIPEAFF,TRBJ1-1,TRBD1,NA,TRBV7-9
CASRGGGGMTDTQYF,TRBJ2-3,NA,NA,TRBV6-6
CASSSDTETGSGNTIYF,TRBJ1-3,TRBD1,NA,TRBV28
CASSYSLPAGSYEQYF,TRBJ2-7,NA,few,TRBV7-6
CASKPDRGPDTQYF,TRBJ2-3,NA,NA,TRBV2
CSARRDRGQPQHF,TRBJ1-5,TRBD1,NA,TRBV20-1
CASSQDTRNTEAFF,TRBJ1-1,NA,NA,TRBV3-1
CASREESSYNSHLHF,TRBJ1-6,NA,NA,TRBV6-8
CASSVGASTDTQYF,TRBJ2-3,NA,few,TRBV2
CASNRGGTYNEQFF,TRBJ2-1,TRBD2,NA,TRBV7-4
CSAIQTSGPSGDTQYF,TRBJ2-3,TRBD2,NA,TRBV20-1
CASMLNTEAFF,TRBJ1-1,NA,NA,TRBV5-4
CASSQWDNYGYTF,TRBJ1-2,NA,few,TRBV7-9
CASYGGGSAYEQYF,TRBJ2-7,TRBD2,few,TRBV28
CASSPPGQAFSYEQYF,TRBJ2-7,NA,NA,TRBV7-6
CASSAGDAGRSLASDTQYF,TRBJ2-3,NA,many,TRBV12-3/TRBV12-4
CSVWTSGKETQYF,TRBJ2-5,TRBD2,few,TRBV29-1
CSVPGDGRAGYTF,TRBJ1-2,NA,few,TRBV29-1
CSARGTGTGGNEQYF,TRBJ2-7,TRBD1,NA,TRBV20-1
CASSFQGYGYTF,TRBJ1-2,NA,many,TRBV7-6
CASSQARGPYQPQHF,TRBJ1-5,TRBD1,NA,TRBV28
CASSDRLIRETQYF,TRBJ2-5,NA,many,TRBV25-1